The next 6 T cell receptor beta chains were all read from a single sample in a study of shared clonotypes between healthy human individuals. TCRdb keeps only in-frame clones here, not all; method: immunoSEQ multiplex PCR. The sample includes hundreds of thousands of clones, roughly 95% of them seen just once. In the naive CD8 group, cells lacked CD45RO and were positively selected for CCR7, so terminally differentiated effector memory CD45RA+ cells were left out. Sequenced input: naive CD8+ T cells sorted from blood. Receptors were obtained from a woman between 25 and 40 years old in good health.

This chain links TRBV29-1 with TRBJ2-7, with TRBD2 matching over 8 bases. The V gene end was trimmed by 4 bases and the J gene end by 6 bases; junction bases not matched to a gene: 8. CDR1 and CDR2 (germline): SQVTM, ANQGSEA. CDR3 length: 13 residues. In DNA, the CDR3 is TGCAGCGTTGCCCAGCGGGGGAGGCTCGAGCAGTACTTC. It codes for CSVAQRGRLEQYF.

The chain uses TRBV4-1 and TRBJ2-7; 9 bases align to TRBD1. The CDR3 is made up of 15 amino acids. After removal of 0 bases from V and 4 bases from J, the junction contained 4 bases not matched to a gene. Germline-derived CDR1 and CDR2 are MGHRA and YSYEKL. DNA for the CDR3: TGCGCCAGCAGCCAAGACTTGGACAGGGGATACGAGCAGTACTTC. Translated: CASSQDLDRGYEQYF.

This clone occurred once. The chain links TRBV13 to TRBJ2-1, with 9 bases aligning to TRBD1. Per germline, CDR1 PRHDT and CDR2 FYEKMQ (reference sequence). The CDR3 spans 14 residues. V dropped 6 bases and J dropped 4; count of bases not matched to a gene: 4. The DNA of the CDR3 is TGTGCCAGCAGGGACAGGGGAGGATACAATGAGCAGTTCTTC. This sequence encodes CASRDRGGYNEQFF. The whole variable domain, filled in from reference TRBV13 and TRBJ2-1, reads AAGVIQSPRHLIKEKRETATLKCYPIPRHDTVYWYQQGPGQDPQFLISFYEKMQSDKGSIPDRFSAQQFSDYHSELNMSSLELGDSALYFCASRDRGGYNEQFFGPGTRLTVL.

As DNA, the CDR3 is TGTGCCAGCAAAATACAGGGGTCGGGCTACGAGCAGTACTTC. This encodes CASKIQGSGYEQYF. This chain uses TRBV28 with TRBJ2-7; 7 bases match TRBD1. Looked up from germline, CDR1 is MDHEN and CDR2 is SYDVKM. Germline trimming cut 7 bases from V and 3 bases from J; bases unmatched to any gene: 9. The length of the CDR3 is 14 residues.

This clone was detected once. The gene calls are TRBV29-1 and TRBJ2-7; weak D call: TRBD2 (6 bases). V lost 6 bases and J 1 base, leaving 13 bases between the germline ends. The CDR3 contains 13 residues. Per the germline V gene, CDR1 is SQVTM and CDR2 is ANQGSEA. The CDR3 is CSVVLATSYEQYF. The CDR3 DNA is TGCAGCGTAGTTCTAGCGACGTCCTACGAGCAGTACTTC.

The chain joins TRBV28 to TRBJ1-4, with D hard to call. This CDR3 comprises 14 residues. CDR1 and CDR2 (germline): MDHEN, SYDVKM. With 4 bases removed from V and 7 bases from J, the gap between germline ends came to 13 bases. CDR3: CASSSRLTSEKLFF. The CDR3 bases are TGTGCCAGCAGTTCCCGACTTACGAGTGAAAAACTGTTTTTT. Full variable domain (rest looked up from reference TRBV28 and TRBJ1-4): DVKVTQSSRYLVKRTGEKVFLECVQDMDHENMFWYRQDPGLGLRLIYFSYDVKMKEKGDIPEGYSVSREKKERFSLILESASTNQTSMYLCASSSRLTSEKLFFGSGTQLSVL.